The 16 T cell receptor beta chains listed next were all sequenced from one sample in a study of blood T cell repertoires in COVID-19. TCRdb's copy holds only in-frame clones and misses some; the assay was immunoSEQ multiplex PCR. The sample includes about 260,000 clones, about nine tenths seen only once; the top ten take roughly 0.95%. Sequencing was carried out using PBMCs or T cells enriched from blood (not recorded which). The receptors were gathered from a man aged 45-65 years who had been exposed to COVID-19.

The V gene is TRBV7-3, the J gene TRBJ2-1; D unclear. CDR3 length equals 15 residues. V was pared by 2 bases and J by 0 bases, with 8 bases between. Germline V lookup: CDR1 SGHTA, CDR2 FQGTGA. The CDR3 sequence is CASSLLVSSYNEQFF. DNA of the CDR3: TGTGCCAGCAGCTTACTTGTCAGCTCCTACAATGAGCAGTTCTTC. Full variable domain (outside the CDR3, taken from reference TRBV7-3 and TRBJ2-1): GAGVSQTPSNKVTEKGKYVELRCDPISGHTALYWYRQSLGQGPEFLIYFQGTGAADDSGLPNDRFFAVRPEGSVSTLKIQRTERGDSAVYLCASSLLVSSYNEQFFGPGTRLTVL.

This clone appeared a few times. The chain is built from TRBV9 and TRBJ2-1; the match to TRBD1 covers 9 bases. V was pared by 3 bases and J by 9 bases, with 10 bases of the junction left unmatched. Germline values: CDR1 SGDLS, CDR2 YYNGEE. This CDR3 is 15 amino acids long. The CDR3 DNA sequence: TGTGCCAGCAGCGCGACCGGGACAGGGTCCGGTGAGCAGTTCTTC. It yields the protein CASSATGTGSGEQFF. The full variable domain, with the rest looked up from reference TRBV9 and TRBJ2-1, is DSGVTQTPKHLITATGQRVTLRCSPRSGDLSVYWYQQSLDQGLQFLIQYYNGEERAKGNILERFSAQQFPDLHSELNLSSLELGDSALYFCASSATGTGSGEQFFGPGTRLTVL.

The rearrangement links TRBV11-2 to TRBJ2-3; D is possibly TRBD2 (5 bases). Germline values: CDR1 SGHAT, CDR2 FQNNGV. The CDR3 is 17 residues long. Trimming removed 0 bases from V and 1 base from J, with 14 bases in between. This chain's CDR3 is CASSLDTRRTRTDTQYF. For the CDR3, the DNA is TGTGCCAGCAGCTTAGATACCAGGAGGACCCGCACAGATACGCAGTATTTT.

The chain uses TRBV27 and TRBJ1-3; possibly TRBD1 for D (5 bases). The CDR3 covers 16 residues. V dropped 5 bases and J dropped 0 bases, with 14 bases sitting between them. Germline values: CDR1 MNHEY, CDR2 SMNVEV (reference sequence). The CDR3: CASSPGFYTSGNTIYF. CDR3 sequence (DNA): TGTGCCAGCAGTCCAGGGTTTTATACCTCTGGAAACACCATATATTTT.

Worth noting for this clone: Compared with germline, one end of the junction differs, possibly owing to a read error. The rearrangement links TRBV5-6 to TRBJ1-2; D is uncertain. This CDR3 comprises 14 residues. Germline V gene sequence: CDR1 SGHDT, CDR2 YYEEEE. The CDR3 DNA sequence: TGTGCCAGCAGCACGGAGGGTGGGGTCGGGGTTAGAGGCTTC. Translation: CASSTEGGVGVRGF.

This clone was picked up a small number of times. This chain uses TRBV2 with TRBJ1-4; 7 positions match TRBD1. The V segment lost 4 bases and the J segment 8 bases; nucleotides outside the gene matches: 4. The CDR3 runs to 13 residues. From germline, CDR1 is SNHLY and CDR2 FYNNEI. The CDR3 bases are TGTGCCAGCAGTGGACAGGGAGAGGAAAAACTGTTTTTT. Translated: CASSGQGEEKLFF.

The chain couples TRBV11-2 to TRBJ2-3, with 7 bases matching TRBD1. From germline, CDR1 is SGHAT and CDR2 FQNNGV. The V segment lost 2 bases and the J segment 4 bases; nucleotides outside the gene matches: 6. The CDR3 spans 15 residues. The CDR3 region is CASSLTTGFADTQYF. The DNA for the CDR3 is TGTGCCAGCAGCTTAACGACAGGGTTCGCAGATACGCAGTATTTT. The whole variable domain, filled in from reference TRBV11-2 and TRBJ2-3, reads EAGVAQSPRYKIIEKRQSVAFWCNPISGHATLYWYQQILGQGPKLLIQFQNNGVVDDSQLPKDRFSAERLKGVDSTLKIQPAKLEDSAVYLCASSLTTGFADTQYFGPGTRLTVL.

The chain uses TRBV9 and TRBJ2-2; 11 nucleotides agree with TRBD2. Germline V lookup: CDR1 SGDLS, CDR2 YYNGEE. The CDR3 sequence is 17 residues long. Germline trimming cut 3 bases from V and 4 bases from J; bases unmatched to any gene: 8. CDR3 bases: TGTGCCAGCAGCGCCCGGACTAGCGGGCCTCCCACCGGGGAGCTGTTTTTT. It is translated as CASSARTSGPPTGELFF.

V and J are TRBV2 and TRBJ2-3; 7 positions match TRBD2. In germline, CDR1 is SNHLY, CDR2 FYNNEI. Losses at the gene ends were 3 bases for V and 5 bases for J; bases not matched to a gene: 5. The CDR3 loop spans 14 amino acids. This CDR3 reads CASSDVERGDTQYF. In DNA, the CDR3 is TGTGCCAGCAGTGATGTGGAGCGGGGAGATACGCAGTATTTT. The full variable domain, in which reference TRBV2 and TRBJ2-3 provide the parts outside the CDR3, is EPEVTQTPSHQVTQMGQEVILRCVPISNHLYFYWYRQILGQKVEFLVSFYNNEISEKSEIFDDQFSVERPDGSNFTLKIRSTKLEDSAMYFCASSDVERGDTQYFGPGTRLTVL.

This chain links TRBV5-1 with TRBJ1-1, with D tentatively TRBD1 (6 bases). Germline assignment: CDR1 SGHRS and CDR2 YFSETQ. Between the trimmed V and J ends, which lost 0 bases and 5 bases, there was a span of 11 bases. The CDR3 is 14 amino acids. CDR3: CASSLESGVTEAFF. In DNA form, the CDR3 reads TGCGCCAGCAGCTTGGAGTCAGGGGTTACTGAAGCTTTCTTT.

The CDR3 is CASSNGQGSDTQYF. CDR3 DNA: TGTGCCAGCAGTAACGGACAGGGGTCAGATACGCAGTATTTT. V is TRBV28 and J is TRBJ2-3; TRBD1 matches at 9 bases. CDR1 MDHEN and CDR2 SYDVKM come from the germline V gene. There are 14 residues in the CDR3. With 5 bases clipped from V and 4 bases from J, the junction kept 4 bases outside the gene matches. Full variable domain (outside the CDR3, taken from reference TRBV28 and TRBJ2-3): DVKVTQSSRYLVKRTGEKVFLECVQDMDHENMFWYRQDPGLGLRLIYFSYDVKMKEKGDIPEGYSVSREKKERFSLILESASTNQTSMYLCASSNGQGSDTQYFGPGTRLTVL.

This clone showed up just once. The chain carries TRBV7-3 and TRBJ1-1, with a tentative D call TRBD1 (5 bases). The CDR3 spans 13 residues. CDR1 and CDR2 from the germline V gene are SGHTA and FQGTGA. V was trimmed by 0 bases and J by 5 bases, leaving 7 bases between them. DNA of the CDR3: TGTGCCAGCAGCTTAACGGAGGGGACTGAAGCTTTCTTT. Translating it yields CASSLTEGTEAFF. Combining the CDR3 with reference TRBV7-3 and TRBJ1-1 gives the whole variable domain GAGVSQTPSNKVTEKGKYVELRCDPISGHTALYWYRQSLGQGPEFLIYFQGTGAADDSGLPNDRFFAVRPEGSVSTLKIQRTERGDSAVYLCASSLTEGTEAFFGQGTRLTVV.

The genes are TRBV5-1 and TRBJ1-5, with a tentative D call TRBD1 (6 bases). The length of the CDR3 is 15 residues. Germline loops: CDR1 SGHRS, CDR2 YFSETQ. V was shortened by 4 bases and J by 0 bases, with 11 bases between the two germline ends. In DNA, the CDR3 is TGCGCCAGCAGCGACGGGGACACTAGCAATCAGCCCCAGCATTTT. Amino acids: CASSDGDTSNQPQHF.

The gene calls are TRBV7-2 and TRBJ1-2, with 9 bases that match TRBD1. The CDR3 is 14 residues long. The J segment lost 8 bases and the V segment lost 1 base, leaving 5 bases of the junction unmatched. The germline V gene has CDR1 SGHTA and CDR2 FQGNSA. This CDR3 reads CASSLGTGGWGYTF. The CDR3 nucleotides read TGTGCCAGCAGCTTAGGAACAGGGGGCTGGGGCTACACCTTC.

V and J are TRBV9 and TRBJ2-3; 11 bases are a match to TRBD1. Trimming cost V 5 bases and J 5 bases; bases outside gene matches: 7. The CDR3 runs 15 residues. Germline values: CDR1 SGDLS, CDR2 YYNGEE. The CDR3 here is CASRKGQGAVDTQYF. CDR3 sequence (DNA): TGTGCCAGCAGAAAAGGACAGGGGGCCGTAGATACGCAGTATTTT.

V usage is TRBV28 and J usage is TRBJ1-2, with D hard to call. The CDR3 sequence is 12 residues long. The germline V and J ends were trimmed by 3 bases and 6 bases, with 8 bases remaining between them. Germline V gene lookup returns CDR1 MDHEN and CDR2 SYDVKM. The DNA of the CDR3 is TGTGCCAGCAGTTTTATCGTTCATGGCTACACCTTC. This sequence encodes CASSFIVHGYTF.